The 22 T cell receptor beta chains presented below share a single source sample, sequenced in a study of OX40 agonist ivuxolimab in advanced cancers. Profiled with immunoSEQ multiplex PCR; TCRdb holds only in-frame clones, not every one. Seen here are fewer than 60,000 clones, 75% to 90% observed once, and the top ten hold about 0.76%. The specimen was CD4+ or CD8+ T cells sorted from blood, collected in a trial of the OX40 agonist ivuxolimab. The receptors shown here come from an adult with an advanced solid tumor such as melanoma, head and neck, liver or kidney cancer.

The genes are TRBV13 and TRBJ1-2, with a tentative D call TRBD1 (5 bases). The CDR3 totals 12 residues. Germline loops: CDR1 PRHDT, CDR2 FYEKMQ (reference sequence). The V end lost 3 bases, the J end lost 6 bases, and 8 bases lay between the germline ends. The CDR3 coding sequence is TGTGCCAGCAGCTTCCAGGGCAATGGCTACACCTTC. It is translated as CASSFQGNGYTF.

The J gene is TRBJ2-1, the V gene TRBV12-5, with D possibly matching TRBD1 (6 bases). The CDR3 sequence is 11 residues long. Between the trimmed V and J ends, which lost 5 bases and 10 bases, there was a span of 9 bases. Germline V lookup: CDR1 LGHNT, CDR2 FRNRAP. This chain's CDR3 is CASGTGTEQFF. CDR3 DNA: TGTGCTAGTGGTACCGGGACAGAGCAGTTCTTC.

In its sample, this clone was seen once. The rearrangement links TRBV9 to TRBJ2-1; 7 bases are shared with TRBD2. V was pared by 6 bases and J by 4 bases, with 10 bases of the junction left unmatched. The length of the CDR3 is 15 residues. Germline assignment: CDR1 SGDLS and CDR2 YYNGEE. The CDR3 nucleotides read TGTGCCAGCAACCGCATAGCGGGTTATTACAATGAGCAGTTCTTC. Protein sequence: CASNRIAGYYNEQFF. Together with reference TRBV9 and TRBJ2-1, the CDR3 gives the full variable domain: DSGVTQTPKHLITATGQRVTLRCSPRSGDLSVYWYQQSLDQGLQFLIQYYNGEERAKGNILERFSAQQFPDLHSELNLSSLELGDSALYFCASNRIAGYYNEQFFGPGTRLTVL.

The chain recombines TRBV19 with TRBJ1-5, with D hard to call. The CDR3 extends over 13 amino acids. Germline CDR1 reads LNHDA; CDR2 reads SQIVND (reference sequence). V lost 5 bases, J lost 6 bases, and 11 bases lay in between. The CDR3 spells CASSSSTVQPQHF. DNA of the CDR3: TGTGCCAGTAGTTCCTCCACCGTTCAGCCCCAGCATTTT.

This chain joins TRBV28 and TRBJ2-5, with 7 bases that match TRBD1. With 3 bases clipped from V and 2 bases from J, the junction kept 6 bases outside the gene matches. The CDR3 is made up of 15 amino acids. CDR1 and CDR2 from the germline V gene are MDHEN and SYDVKM. DNA for the CDR3: TGTGCCAGCAGTTTGGGCGACAGGGAACAAGAGACCCAGTACTTC. This codes for CASSLGDREQETQYF.

This rearrangement joins TRBV6-6 to TRBJ2-1, with 10 nucleotides matching TRBD1. Per germline, CDR1 MNHNY and CDR2 SVGAGI (reference sequence). V shed 6 bases, J shed 8 bases, and the junction held 10 bases outside the gene matches. This CDR3 spans 15 amino acids. CDR3 DNA: TGTGCCAGCAGAATTCCGACAGGGGGCTGGGATGAGCAGTTCTTC. Protein: CASRIPTGGWDEQFF.

This chain connects TRBV9 to TRBJ2-7; tentative D call: TRBD1 (7 bases). Germline CDR1 is SGDLS and CDR2 is YYNGEE. This CDR3 is built from 14 residues. V was cut by 4 bases and J by 1 base, with 12 bases left in between. The CDR3 DNA reads TGTGCCAGCAGCCCGCAGGGGGGATCCTACGAGCAGTACTTC. It yields the protein CASSPQGGSYEQYF.

The chain couples TRBV7-8 to TRBJ2-5; D unclear. CDR1 SGHVS and CDR2 FQNEAQ come from the germline V gene. V gave up 0 bases and J gave up 5 bases, with 7 bases separating them. CDR3 length: 13 residues. DNA of the CDR3: TGTGCCAGCAGCTTAGCCAGGCAGGAGACCCAGTACTTC. This gives the protein CASSLARQETQYF. Looking up the rest from reference TRBV7-8 and TRBJ2-5 gives the full variable domain: GAGVSQSPRYKVAKRGQDVALRCDPISGHVSLFWYQQALGQGPEFLTYFQNEAQLDKSGLPSDRFFAERPEGSVSTLKIQRTQQEDSAVYLCASSLARQETQYFGPGTRLLVL.

The chain links TRBV7-9 to TRBJ2-1, with 11 positions matching TRBD2. The CDR3 extends over 18 amino acids. V was pared by 5 bases and J by 5 bases, with 14 bases of the junction left unmatched. The germline V gene has CDR1 SEHNR and CDR2 FQNEAQ (reference sequence). The CDR3 loop reads CASSTRLAGSSVDNEQFF. CDR3 in DNA: TGTGCCAGCAGCACTAGACTAGCGGGAAGCTCAGTGGACAATGAGCAGTTCTTC.

This sequence joins TRBV29-1 and TRBJ1-2; the D gene is possibly TRBD1 (5 bases). The ends were cut back, 7 bases at V and 4 bases at J, with 13 bases in the middle. The length of the CDR3 is 12 residues. In germline, CDR1 is SQVTM, CDR2 ANQGSEA. The CDR3 loop reads CSAWGGTYGYTF. In DNA form, the CDR3 reads TGCAGCGCCTGGGGGGGGACCTATGGCTACACCTTC.

The chain employs TRBV15 and TRBJ2-1; TRBD1 agrees at 10 bases. The CDR3 has 15 amino acids. Germline CDR1 reads LNHNV; CDR2 reads YYDKDF (reference sequence). J gave up 3 bases and V 5 bases, and 4 bases lay outside the gene matches. The CDR3 sequence is CATSRGTGVYNEQFF. CDR3 sequence (DNA): TGTGCCACCAGCCGCGGGACAGGGGTCTACAATGAGCAGTTCTTC.

The J gene is TRBJ2-5, the V gene TRBV28, with 8 bases identical to TRBD2. CDR1 MDHEN and CDR2 SYDVKM come from the germline V gene. The V segment lost 6 bases and the J segment 5 bases; nucleotides outside the gene matches: 20. The CDR3 consists of 18 residues. The CDR3: CASSLVQGSGLVEETQYF. CDR3 coding DNA: TGTGCCAGCAGCCTCGTACAGGGATCGGGACTAGTAGAGGAGACCCAGTACTTC.

This chain links TRBV30 with TRBJ2-7; no clear D gene. The V gene's germline CDR1 is GTSNPN and CDR2 SVGIG (reference sequence). The CDR3 contains 11 residues. Trimming stripped 0 bases from V and 6 bases from J, with 6 bases between. CDR3 in DNA: TGTGCCTGGAGTGTAATAGGCGAGCAGTACTTC. Protein product: CAWSVIGEQYF.

J is TRBJ2-7 and V is TRBV7-2; TRBD2 matches 10 bases. CDR3 length: 17 amino acids. Germline loops: CDR1 SGHTA, CDR2 FQGNSA. After removal of 3 bases from V and 4 bases from J, the junction contained 12 bases not matched to a gene. CDR3 DNA: TGTGCCAGCAGCTTTTCAGCGGGAGGGCTACCTGATTACGAGCAGTACTTC. This codes for CASSFSAGGLPDYEQYF.

The rearrangement uses TRBV28 and TRBJ2-5; D gene uncertain. V gave up 7 bases and J gave up 3 bases, with 12 bases separating them. This CDR3 spans 13 amino acids. The germline CDR1 and CDR2 sequences are MDHEN and SYDVKM. In DNA, the CDR3 is TGTGCCAGCACAGCTCCGACGGAAGAGACCCAGTACTTC. The encoded protein is CASTAPTEETQYF.

V is TRBV28 and J is TRBJ2-7; TRBD2 matches 12 bases. Germline V gene sequence: CDR1 MDHEN, CDR2 SYDVKM. The ends lost 5 bases at V and 4 bases at J; junction bases unmatched: 6. This CDR3 contains 15 residues. The CDR3 DNA sequence: TGTGCCAGCAGTCGGACTAGCGGGATAAGGTACGAGCAGTACTTC. Residues: CASSRTSGIRYEQYF. The full variable domain, completed using reference TRBV28 and TRBJ2-7, is DVKVTQSSRYLVKRTGEKVFLECVQDMDHENMFWYRQDPGLGLRLIYFSYDVKMKEKGDIPEGYSVSREKKERFSLILESASTNQTSMYLCASSRTSGIRYEQYFGPGTRLTVT.

The chain joins TRBV7-9 to TRBJ1-1; 7 positions agree with TRBD1. V shed 5 bases and J 5 bases; nucleotides not matched to a gene: 14. Germline assignment: CDR1 SEHNR and CDR2 FQNEAQ (reference sequence). The CDR3 contains 16 residues. For the CDR3, the DNA is TGTGCCAGCAGCCGTCTGAGACCGGGACAGTCGACTGAAGCTTTCTTT. Amino acid sequence: CASSRLRPGQSTEAFF.

The chain combines TRBV30 with TRBJ2-3; 15 bases are shared with TRBD2. This CDR3 is built from 16 residues. The germline V gene has CDR1 GTSNPN and CDR2 SVGIG (reference sequence). Trimming cost V 4 bases and J 6 bases; bases outside gene matches: 8. The chain's CDR3 is CAWTAGLAGGGDTQYF. CDR3 nucleotide sequence: TGTGCCTGGACCGCCGGACTAGCGGGAGGGGGCGATACGCAGTATTTT.

V gene TRBV7-3 combines with J gene TRBJ1-3; 10 positions match TRBD1. This CDR3 contains 15 residues. Looked up from germline, CDR1 is SGHTA and CDR2 is FQGTGA. V dropped 5 bases and J dropped 2; count of bases not matched to a gene: 3. This chain's CDR3 is CASSPGQGAGNTIYF. CDR3 nucleotide sequence: TGTGCCAGCAGCCCCGGACAGGGGGCTGGAAACACCATATATTTT.

The V and J genes are TRBV9 and TRBJ1-5; the D is unclear. The CDR3 contains 15 residues. The ends were cut back, 3 bases at V and 2 bases at J, with 12 bases in the middle. Germline-derived CDR1 and CDR2 are SGDLS and YYNGEE. CDR3 DNA sequence: TGTGCCAGCAGCGCGACGGCCGGGGGCAATCAGCCCCAGCATTTT. It translates to CASSATAGGNQPQHF.

The gene calls are TRBV30 and TRBJ1-2, with D uncertain. This CDR3 contains 14 residues. Per the germline V gene, CDR1 is GTSNPN and CDR2 is SVGIG (reference sequence). V was cut by 0 bases and J by 8 bases, with 16 bases left in between. CDR3 in amino acids: CAWSVSGFGRGYTF. CDR3 nucleotides: TGTGCCTGGAGTGTATCGGGGTTCGGGCGCGGCTACACCTTC.

This clone has only one observation. The chain has TRBV7-8 and TRBJ1-4; weak D call: TRBD1 (5 bases). CDR3 length equals 14 residues. V was trimmed by 4 bases and J by 4 bases, leaving 10 bases between them. The V gene's germline CDR1 is SGHVS and CDR2 FQNEAQ. The CDR3 DNA reads TGTGCCAGCAGCTCGAACGACAGTAATGAAAAACTGTTTTTT. Translation: CASSSNDSNEKLFF.